A single sample is the source of the 13 T cell receptor beta chains below, sequenced in a study of shared clonotypes between healthy human individuals (TCRdb year 2020). Libraries came from the immunoSEQ multiplex PCR assay. In TCRdb, the immuneACCESS table is reduced to in-frame sequences with V and J assigned. These tables do not hold every clone; where another copy was compared, an unresolved V gene accounts for under half, and the others remain unexplained. The table for this sample lists roughly 700,000 clones; under 80% of them were counted only once. The ten largest clones take up over 1.5% of the sample. Sequencing used memory CD4+ T cells sorted from blood. Per the publication, the cell subset or site label means: CD45RA-negative fraction. Source of these receptors: a woman aged 30 to 39 in good health.

The chain joins TRBV18 to TRBJ1-5, with no clear D. Germline V CDR1 and CDR2: KGHSH, LQKENI. The germline V and J ends were trimmed by 3 bases and 9 bases, with 9 bases remaining between them. The CDR3 is 12 amino acids. Written as DNA, the CDR3 is TGTGCCAGCTCACCCTTCGGTGGGCCCCAGCATTTT. Translated: CASSPFGGPQHF.

This clone was seen at least ten times. The chain uses TRBV30 and TRBJ1-2, with D unresolved. The CDR3 has 13 residues. Germline V CDR1 and CDR2: GTSNPN, SVGIG (reference sequence). Trimming took off 0 bases at V and 2 bases at J, with 7 bases between the two ends. In nucleotides, the CDR3 is TGTGCCTGGAGTGTAACCAGAAACTATGGCTACACCTTC. It is translated as CAWSVTRNYGYTF. Combining the CDR3 with reference TRBV30 and TRBJ1-2 gives the whole variable domain SQTIHQWPATLVQPVGSPLSLECTVEGTSNPNLYWYRQAAGRGLQLLFYSVGIGQISSEVPQNLSASRPQDRQFILSSKKLLLSDSGFYLCAWSVTRNYGYTFGSGTRLTVV.

The sample holds one count of this clone. J is TRBJ2-1 and V is TRBV7-9; D may match TRBD1 or TRBD2 (6 bases each). The CDR3 extends over 17 amino acids. CDR1 and CDR2 from the germline V gene are SEHNR and FQNEAQ (reference sequence). V was clipped by 1 base and J by 5 bases, with 18 bases between them. CDR3 residues: CASSLEWLGGFDNEQFF. In DNA, the CDR3 is TGTGCCAGCAGCTTAGAATGGTTAGGGGGGTTCGACAATGAGCAGTTCTTC.

The chain has TRBV7-6 and TRBJ2-7; D gene unclear. In germline, CDR1 is SGHVS, CDR2 FNYEAQ. V lost 5 bases and J lost 9, with 32 bases in between. This CDR3 region has 18 residues. CDR3 sequence reads: CASSPLDMGSRPSFVQYF. The DNA of the CDR3 is TGTGCCAGCAGCCCTCTGGATATGGGCAGTAGGCCCTCTTTTGTGCAGTACTTC.

The rearrangement uses TRBV7-8 and TRBJ2-5; 12 positions agree with TRBD2. CDR1 and CDR2 (germline): SGHVS, FQNEAQ. The ends lost 5 bases at V and 5 bases at J; junction bases unmatched: 3. The CDR3 runs to 14 residues. CDR3 nucleotide sequence: TGTGCCAGCAGCGCTACTAGCGGGAGGGAGACCCAGTACTTC. Its translation: CASSATSGRETQYF.

The chain combines TRBV6-5 with TRBJ2-5, with D possibly TRBD2 on 8 matching bases. The germline gives CDR1 MNHEY, CDR2 SVGAGI. Deletions cut 6 bases from V and 5 bases from J, with 19 bases between. CDR3 length: 15 residues. CDR3 residues: CASRSPGLGGETQYF. The CDR3 nucleotides are TGTGCCAGCAGGTCTCCGGGACTAGGGGGCGAGACCCAGTACTTC.

This clone appeared a few times. This chain's CDR3 is CASKDWDSNQPQHF. The DNA of the CDR3 is TGTGCCAGCAAAGACTGGGATAGCAATCAGCCCCAGCATTTT. The chain uses TRBV19 and TRBJ1-5; the D is unclear. Germline V gene sequence: CDR1 LNHDA, CDR2 SQIVND (reference sequence). The ends were cut back, 9 bases at V and 0 bases at J, with 12 bases in the middle. This CDR3 is 14 amino acids long.

Points on this clone: This sample includes further DNA sequences coding for the same CDR3. The chain joins TRBV5-4 to TRBJ1-1; 9 nucleotides line up with TRBD1. After removal of 3 bases from V and 1 base from J, the junction contained 1 base not matched to a gene. The CDR3 runs 14 residues. Germline V gene sequence: CDR1 SGHNT, CDR2 YYREEE (reference sequence). CDR3 region: CASSSTGGNTEAFF. As DNA, the CDR3 is TGTGCCAGCAGCTCGACAGGGGGGAACACTGAAGCTTTCTTT. Looking up the rest from reference TRBV5-4 and TRBJ1-1 gives the full variable domain: ETGVTQSPTHLIKTRGQQVTLRCSSQSGHNTVSWYQQALGQGPQFIFQYYREEENGRGNFPPRFSGLQFPNYSSELNVNALELDDSALYLCASSSTGGNTEAFFGQGTRLTVV.

The V call is TRBV19, the J call TRBJ1-5, with no clear D. Germline-derived CDR1 and CDR2 are LNHDA and SQIVND (reference sequence). V gave up 5 bases and J gave up 0 bases, with 14 bases separating them. CDR3 length equals 16 residues. CDR3 protein: CASSARPVYSNQPQHF. The CDR3, as DNA: TGTGCCAGTAGTGCCCGACCGGTTTATAGCAATCAGCCCCAGCATTTT.

The J gene is TRBJ1-3, the V gene TRBV14; no firm D call. Germline V gives CDR1 SGHDN, CDR2 FVKESK. The V and J ends lost 4 bases and 0 bases respectively, with 19 bases between them. This CDR3 has 18 amino acids. The CDR3 loop is CASSPLRGKKVSGNTIYF. Here the CDR3 DNA reads TGTGCCAGCAGCCCCCTAAGAGGGAAGAAGGTCTCTGGAAACACCATATATTTT.

The chain uses TRBV18 and TRBJ2-7; D is perhaps TRBD1 (5 bases). The germline CDR1 and CDR2 sequences are KGHSH and LQKENI. V dropped 3 bases and J dropped 5 bases, with 26 bases sitting between them. The CDR3 sequence is 18 residues long. CDR3 nucleotides: TGTGCCAGCTCACCCCAACCCCCCGGTGGGGCGCTTAGTCACGAGCAGTACTTC. Translation: CASSPQPPGGALSHEQYF.

This rearrangement joins TRBV6-4 to TRBJ2-2, with D hard to call. V lost 6 bases and J 7 bases, leaving 15 bases between the germline ends. The CDR3 runs to 14 residues. Germline V gene lookup returns CDR1 MRHNA and CDR2 SNTAGT. In nucleotides, the CDR3 is TGTGCCAGCAGCCTTGACGGAGTAGTCGGGGAGCTGTTTTTT. Its protein is CASSLDGVVGELFF.

This clone was seen more than once but under ten times. J is TRBJ2-6 and V is TRBV18; TRBD1 aligns across 9 bases. The V segment lost 6 bases and the J segment 1 base; nucleotides outside the gene matches: 16. Germline assignment: CDR1 KGHSH and CDR2 LQKENI. CDR3 length: 20 amino acids. This chain's CDR3 is CASSPRQLQGAKSGANVLTF. The CDR3 DNA reads as TGTGCCAGCTCGCCCAGACAGTTACAGGGGGCTAAGTCTGGGGCCAACGTCCTGACTTTC.